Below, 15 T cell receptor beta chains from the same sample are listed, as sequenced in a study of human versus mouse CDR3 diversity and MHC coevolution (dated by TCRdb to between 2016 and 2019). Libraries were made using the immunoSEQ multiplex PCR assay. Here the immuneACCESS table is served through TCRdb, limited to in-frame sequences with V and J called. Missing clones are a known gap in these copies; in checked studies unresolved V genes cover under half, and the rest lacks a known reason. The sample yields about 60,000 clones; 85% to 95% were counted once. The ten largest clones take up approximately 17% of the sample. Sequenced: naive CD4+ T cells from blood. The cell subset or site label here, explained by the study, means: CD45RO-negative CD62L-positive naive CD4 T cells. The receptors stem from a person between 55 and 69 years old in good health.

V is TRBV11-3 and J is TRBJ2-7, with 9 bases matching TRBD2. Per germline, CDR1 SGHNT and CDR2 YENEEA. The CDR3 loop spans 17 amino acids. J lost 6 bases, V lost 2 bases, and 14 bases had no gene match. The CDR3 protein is CASSLYGGTSRPPEQYF. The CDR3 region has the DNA TGTGCCAGCAGCTTATATGGGGGGACTAGCCGGCCGCCCGAGCAGTACTTC.

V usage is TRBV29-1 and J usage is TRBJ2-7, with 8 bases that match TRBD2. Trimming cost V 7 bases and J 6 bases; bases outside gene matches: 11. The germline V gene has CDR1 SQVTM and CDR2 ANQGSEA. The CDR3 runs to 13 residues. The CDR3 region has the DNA TGCAGCGCGCTAGGCGGGAGGAGGGTCGAGCAGTACTTC. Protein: CSALGGRRVEQYF.

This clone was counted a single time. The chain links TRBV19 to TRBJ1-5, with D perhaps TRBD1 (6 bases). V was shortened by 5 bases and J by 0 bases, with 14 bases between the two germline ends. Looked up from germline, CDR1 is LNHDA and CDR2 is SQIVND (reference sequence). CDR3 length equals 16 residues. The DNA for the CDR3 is TGTGCCAGTAGTTTTGGGGGGGCTTATAGCAATCAGCCCCAGCATTTT. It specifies CASSFGGAYSNQPQHF.

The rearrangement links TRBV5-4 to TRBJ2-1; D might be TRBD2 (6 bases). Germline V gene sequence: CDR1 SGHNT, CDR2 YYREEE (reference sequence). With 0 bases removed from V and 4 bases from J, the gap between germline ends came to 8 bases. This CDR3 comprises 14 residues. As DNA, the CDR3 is TGTGCCAGCAGCTTGGCCGGGAGATACAATGAGCAGTTCTTC. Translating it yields CASSLAGRYNEQFF.

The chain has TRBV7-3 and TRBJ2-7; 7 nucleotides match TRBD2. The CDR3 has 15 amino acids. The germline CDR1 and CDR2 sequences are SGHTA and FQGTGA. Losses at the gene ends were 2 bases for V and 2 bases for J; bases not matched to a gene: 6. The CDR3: CASSLQGGLTYEQYF. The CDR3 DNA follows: TGTGCCAGCAGCTTACAGGGAGGGTTAACCTACGAGCAGTACTTC. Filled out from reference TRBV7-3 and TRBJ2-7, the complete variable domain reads GAGVSQTPSNKVTEKGKYVELRCDPISGHTALYWYRQSLGQGPEFLIYFQGTGAADDSGLPNDRFFAVRPEGSVSTLKIQRTERGDSAVYLCASSLQGGLTYEQYFGPGTRLTVT.

The chain's CDR3 is CASSVGAGGYTF. The DNA for the CDR3 is TGTGCCAGCAGCGTAGGAGCGGGGGGCTACACCTTC. The chain uses TRBV9 and TRBJ1-2, with D unresolved. The CDR3 length is 12 residues. Germline CDR1 reads SGDLS; CDR2 reads YYNGEE. Trimming pared 0 bases from V and 8 bases from J, leaving 8 bases between.

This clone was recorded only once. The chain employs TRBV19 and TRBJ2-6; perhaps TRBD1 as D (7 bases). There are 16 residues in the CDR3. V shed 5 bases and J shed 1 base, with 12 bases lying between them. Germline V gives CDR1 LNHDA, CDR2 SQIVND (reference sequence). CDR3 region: CASSVRGVSGANVLTF. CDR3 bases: TGTGCCAGTAGTGTCAGGGGGGTATCTGGGGCCAACGTCCTGACTTTC.

The CDR3 here is CASSPRKVAGRDTQYF. CDR3 DNA: TGTGCCAGCAGCCCCAGGAAGGTAGCGGGACGAGATACGCAGTATTTT. The chain has TRBV7-6 and TRBJ2-3; 8 bases fit TRBD2. The germline V gene encodes CDR1 SGHVS and CDR2 FNYEAQ. The CDR3 covers 16 residues. V was clipped by 5 bases and J by 5 bases; unmatched bases: 12.

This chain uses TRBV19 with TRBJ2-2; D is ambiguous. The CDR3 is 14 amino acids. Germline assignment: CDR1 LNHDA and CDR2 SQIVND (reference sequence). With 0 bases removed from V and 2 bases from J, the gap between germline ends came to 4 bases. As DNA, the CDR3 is TGTGCCAGTAGTATAGAGTCTAACACCGGGGAGCTGTTTTTT. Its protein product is CASSIESNTGELFF.

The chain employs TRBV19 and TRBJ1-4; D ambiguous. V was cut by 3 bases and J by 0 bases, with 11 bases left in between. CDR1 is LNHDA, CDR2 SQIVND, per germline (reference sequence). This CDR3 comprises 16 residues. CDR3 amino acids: CASSIELITTNEKLFF. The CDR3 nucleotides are TGTGCCAGTAGTATCGAGCTTATTACAACTAATGAAAAACTGTTTTTT.

The CDR3 is CASSSSVAGLTDTQYF. DNA for the CDR3: TGTGCCAGCAGTTCCTCCGTTGCAGGGCTCACAGATACGCAGTATTTT. The chain is built from TRBV6-5 and TRBJ2-3, with D possibly matching TRBD1 (5 bases). The CDR3 is made up of 16 amino acids. Trimming cost V 4 bases and J 2 bases, with 16 bases left between them. CDR1 MNHEY and CDR2 SVGAGI come from the germline V gene.

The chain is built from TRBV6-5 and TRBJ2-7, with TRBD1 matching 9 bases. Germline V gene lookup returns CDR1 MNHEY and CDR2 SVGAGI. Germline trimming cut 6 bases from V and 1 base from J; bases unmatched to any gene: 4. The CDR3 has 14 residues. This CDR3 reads CASRRGQGSYEQYF. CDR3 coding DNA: TGTGCCAGCAGGCGGGGACAGGGTTCCTACGAGCAGTACTTC.

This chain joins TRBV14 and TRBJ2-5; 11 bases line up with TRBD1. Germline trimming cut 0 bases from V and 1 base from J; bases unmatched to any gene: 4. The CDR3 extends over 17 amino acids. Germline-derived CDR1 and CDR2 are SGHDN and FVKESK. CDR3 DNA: TGTGCCAGCAGCCAAGAAAAAGGGACAGGGGGCCAAGAGACCCAGTACTTC. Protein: CASSQEKGTGGQETQYF.

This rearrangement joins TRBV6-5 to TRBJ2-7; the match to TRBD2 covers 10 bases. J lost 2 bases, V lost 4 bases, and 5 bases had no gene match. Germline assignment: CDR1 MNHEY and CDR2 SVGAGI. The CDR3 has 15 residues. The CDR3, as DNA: TGTGCCAGCAGTTCTTGGACTAGCGGAGCCTACGAGCAGTACTTC. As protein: CASSSWTSGAYEQYF.

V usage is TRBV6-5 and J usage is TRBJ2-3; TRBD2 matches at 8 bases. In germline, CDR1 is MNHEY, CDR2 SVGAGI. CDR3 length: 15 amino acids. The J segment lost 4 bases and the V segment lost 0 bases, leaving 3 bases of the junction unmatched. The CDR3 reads CASSYSGLGADTQYF. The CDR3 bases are TGTGCCAGCAGTTACTCGGGACTAGGAGCAGATACGCAGTATTTT.